These 11 T cell receptor beta chains came from one sample sequenced in a study of cytomegalovirus exposure and HLA in healthy donors. PCR used 60 Vbeta primers and 13 Jbeta primers. Libraries were prepared by immunoSEQ multiplex PCR; TCRdb keeps only in-frame clonotypes and omits some of them. Counted here are under 200,000 clones, over 75% occurring once; the ten biggest clones make up about 4.4%. Sequencing was performed on PBMCs. The source is a man aged 35 to 55 in good health and CMV-seronegative.

This chain uses TRBV23-1 with TRBJ2-6; 8 nucleotides agree with TRBD1. TRBV23-1 is given ORF status, its function remaining uncertain. Trimming at V came to 8 bases and at J to 0 bases, leaving 9 bases not matched to a gene. The CDR3 has 17 residues. The chain's CDR3 is CASGRRDRTSGANVLTF. CDR3 DNA: TGCGCCAGCGGCCGCCGGGACAGGACCTCTGGGGCCAACGTCCTGACTTTC.

This chain joins TRBV7-3 and TRBJ2-3, with TRBD1 matching over 9 bases. This CDR3 contains 14 residues. Looked up from germline, CDR1 is SGHTA and CDR2 is FQGTGA. V lost 4 bases, J lost 5 bases, and 4 bases stayed unmatched. The CDR3 coding sequence is TGTGCCAGCAGCTCGGACAGGGGCAAAGATACGCAGTATTTT. As protein: CASSSDRGKDTQYF.

The V call is TRBV29-1, the J call TRBJ2-5; the match to TRBD2 covers 13 bases. Trimming cost V 7 bases and J 3 bases; bases outside gene matches: 5. Germline CDR1 and CDR2: SQVTM and ANQGSEA. The CDR3 length is 14 residues. CDR3 bases: TGCAGCGCACGAGGGACTAGCGGGAAAGAGACCCAGTACTTC. It is translated as CSARGTSGKETQYF. The full variable domain, rest sourced from reference TRBV29-1 and TRBJ2-5, is SAVISQKPSRDICQRGTSLTIQCQVDSQVTMMFWYRQQPGQSLTLIATANQGSEATYESGFVIDKFPISRPNLTFSTLTVSNMSPEDSSIYLCSARGTSGKETQYFGPGTRLLVL.

This clone appeared a few times. J is TRBJ2-3 and V is TRBV7-2, with 9 bases identical to TRBD2. With 5 bases clipped from V and 0 bases from J, the junction kept 3 bases outside the gene matches. Germline lookup yields CDR1 SGHTA and CDR2 FQGNSA. This CDR3 is 15 amino acids long. CDR3 DNA sequence: TGTGCCAGCAGCCCGGGACTAGCTAGCACAGATACGCAGTATTTT. Translating it yields CASSPGLASTDTQYF.

This clone was seen a few times. V usage is TRBV10-1 and J usage is TRBJ1-2, with TRBD1 matching over 8 bases. This CDR3 contains 13 residues. Per the germline V gene, CDR1 is WNHNN and CDR2 is SYGVQD (reference sequence). The DNA of the CDR3 is TGCGCGACTGCGGCAGGGGGCGTCTATGGCTACACCTTC. It specifies CATAAGGVYGYTF.

The chain links TRBV30 to TRBJ2-7, with D perhaps TRBD1 (5 bases). The germline CDR1 and CDR2 sequences are GTSNPN and SVGIG (reference sequence). Between the trimmed V and J ends, which lost 1 base and 1 base, there was a span of 14 bases. The CDR3 totals 15 residues. CDR3 region: CAWSEERGGSYEQYF. CDR3 bases: TGTGCCTGGAGTGAGGAAAGGGGTGGATCCTACGAGCAGTACTTC.

V and J are TRBV30 and TRBJ2-7, with D perhaps matching TRBD2 (6 bases). This CDR3 is built from 14 residues. Germline CDR1 and CDR2: GTSNPN and SVGIG (reference sequence). Trimming removed 2 bases from V and 4 bases from J, with 15 bases in between. As DNA, the CDR3 is TGTGCCTGGAGTACTTTGACGAGCGGGTACGAGCAGTACTTC. This gives the protein CAWSTLTSGYEQYF.

V gene TRBV5-5 combines with J gene TRBJ2-7, with 10 bases identical to TRBD2. Germline trimming cut 4 bases from V and 2 bases from J; bases unmatched to any gene: 9. Per germline, CDR1 SGHKS and CDR2 YYEKEE (reference sequence). CDR3 size: 16 residues. The CDR3 is CASSRATSGETYEQYF. For the CDR3, the DNA is TGTGCCAGCAGCAGGGCTACTAGCGGGGAAACCTACGAGCAGTACTTC. Variable domain in full (rest from reference TRBV5-5 and TRBJ2-7): DAGVTQSPTHLIKTRGQQVTLRCSPISGHKSVSWYQQVLGQGPQFIFQYYEKEERGRGNFPDRFSARQFPNYSSELNVNALLLGDSALYLCASSRATSGETYEQYFGPGTRLTVT.

This clone was detected once. CDR3 sequence reads: CASSGKTRELYNEQFF. DNA for the CDR3: TGCGCCAGCAGCGGAAAGACTAGGGAACTCTACAATGAGCAGTTCTTC. V usage is TRBV5-1 and J usage is TRBJ2-1; a possible D gene is TRBD2 (6 bases). The V gene lost 4 bases and the J gene lost 3 bases, with 17 bases spanning the gap. Germline values: CDR1 SGHRS, CDR2 YFSETQ. The CDR3 has 16 residues. The full variable domain, its missing parts supplied by reference TRBV5-1 and TRBJ2-1, is KAGVTQTPRYLIKTRGQQVTLSCSPISGHRSVSWYQQTPGQGLQFLFEYFSETQRNKGNFPGRFSGRQFSNSRSEMNVSTLELGDSALYLCASSGKTRELYNEQFFGPGTRLTVL.

This clone was counted only a few times. The J gene is TRBJ2-7, the V gene TRBV6-1; 10 positions agree with TRBD2. The CDR3 has 13 amino acids. The junction had 7 bases not matched to a gene; V was cut back by 8 bases and J by 6 bases. Germline V gene data show CDR1 as MNHNS and CDR2 as SASEGT. CDR3 DNA sequence: TGTGCCAGCGGAGCGGGGGGGCCCCGCGAGCAGTACTTC. Protein sequence: CASGAGGPREQYF.

The J gene is TRBJ1-2, the V gene TRBV19; D may be TRBD1 (5 bases). V was cut by 0 bases and J by 4 bases, with 12 bases left in between. From germline, CDR1 is LNHDA and CDR2 SQIVND (reference sequence). The CDR3 is 15 residues long. The CDR3 loop reads CASSIDAEGLYGYTF. As DNA, the CDR3 is TGTGCCAGTAGTATAGATGCGGAGGGGCTCTATGGCTACACCTTC.